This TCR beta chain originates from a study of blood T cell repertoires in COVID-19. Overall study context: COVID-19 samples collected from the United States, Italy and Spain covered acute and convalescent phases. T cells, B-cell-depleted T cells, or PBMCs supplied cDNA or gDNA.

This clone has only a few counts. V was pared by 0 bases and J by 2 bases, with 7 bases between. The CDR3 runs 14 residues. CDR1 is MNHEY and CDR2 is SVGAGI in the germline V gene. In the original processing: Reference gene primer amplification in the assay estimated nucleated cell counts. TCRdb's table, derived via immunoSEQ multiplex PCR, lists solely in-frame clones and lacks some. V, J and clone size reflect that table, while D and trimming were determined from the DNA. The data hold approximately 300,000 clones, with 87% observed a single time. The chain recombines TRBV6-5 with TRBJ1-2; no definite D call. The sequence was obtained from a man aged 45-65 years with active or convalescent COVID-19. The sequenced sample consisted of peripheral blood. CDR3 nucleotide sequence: TGTGCCAGCAGTTACTCGAGAAGAAACTATGGCTACACCTTC. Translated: CASSYSRRNYGYTF.